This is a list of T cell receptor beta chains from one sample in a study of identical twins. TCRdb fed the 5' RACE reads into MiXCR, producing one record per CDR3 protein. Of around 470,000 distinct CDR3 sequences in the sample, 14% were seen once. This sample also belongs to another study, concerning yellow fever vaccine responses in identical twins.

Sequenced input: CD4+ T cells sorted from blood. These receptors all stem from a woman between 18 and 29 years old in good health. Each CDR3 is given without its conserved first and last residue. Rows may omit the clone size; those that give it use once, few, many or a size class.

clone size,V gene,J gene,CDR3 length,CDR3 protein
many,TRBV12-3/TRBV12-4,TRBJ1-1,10,ASSLSGNEAF
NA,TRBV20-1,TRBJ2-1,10,SEGQGGYEQF
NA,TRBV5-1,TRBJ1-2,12,ASNLDRGLGGYT
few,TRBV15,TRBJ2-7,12,ATSRDRVSYEQY
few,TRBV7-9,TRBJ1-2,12,ASSFSLTPDGYT
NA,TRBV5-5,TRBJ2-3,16,ASSFDLGQGAGTDTQY
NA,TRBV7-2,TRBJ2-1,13,ASSYTRQGGHEQF
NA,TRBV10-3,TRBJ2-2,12,AISVEGSGGELF
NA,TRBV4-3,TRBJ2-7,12,ASSQFTGNYEQY
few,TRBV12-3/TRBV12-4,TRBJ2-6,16,ASSLLRARSSGANVLT
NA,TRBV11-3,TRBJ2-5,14,ASSARQGTTQETQY
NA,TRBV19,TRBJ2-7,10,ASIAPDYEQY
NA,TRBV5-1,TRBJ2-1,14,ASSIPLAGGTNEQF
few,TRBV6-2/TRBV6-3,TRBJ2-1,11,ASSPEGAGEQF
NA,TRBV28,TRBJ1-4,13,ASNGAEATNEKLF
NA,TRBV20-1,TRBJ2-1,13,SARELAGGYNEQF
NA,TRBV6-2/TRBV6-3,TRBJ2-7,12,ASSYHSGRLEQY
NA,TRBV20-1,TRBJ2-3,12,SARIRRGTDTQY
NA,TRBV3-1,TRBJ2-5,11,ASNARGQETQY
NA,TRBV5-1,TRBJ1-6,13,ASSWGQGPDSPLH
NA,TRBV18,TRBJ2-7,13,ASSLERTGRAEQY
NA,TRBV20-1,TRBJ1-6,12,SATQGGFDSPLH
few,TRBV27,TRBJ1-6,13,ASSDPGTGASPLH
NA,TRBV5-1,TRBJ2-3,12,ASSPGGPKDTQY
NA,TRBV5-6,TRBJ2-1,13,ASSLPGQTYNEQF
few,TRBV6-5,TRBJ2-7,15,ASSYSGRGTATYEQY
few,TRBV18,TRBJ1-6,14,ASSLVGQGAYSPLH
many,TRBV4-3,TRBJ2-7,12,ASSQGPRTYEQY
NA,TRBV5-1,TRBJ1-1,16,ASSKLQGAVFFAAEAF
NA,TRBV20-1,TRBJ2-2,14,SARVGGGVKAGELF
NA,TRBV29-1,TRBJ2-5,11,SVAGGPEETQY
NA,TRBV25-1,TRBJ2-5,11,ASSQGAQETQY
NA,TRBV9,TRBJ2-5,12,ASSRGGPPETQY
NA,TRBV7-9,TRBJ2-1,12,ASSYWTGDDEQF
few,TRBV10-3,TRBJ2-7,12,AISERQGAYEQY
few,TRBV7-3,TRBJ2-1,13,ASSLTAGYYNEQF
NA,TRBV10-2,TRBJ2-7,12,ASRTGQGTPEQY
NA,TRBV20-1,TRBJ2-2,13,SARDTGSSTGELF
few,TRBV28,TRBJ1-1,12,ASSPQGARTEAF
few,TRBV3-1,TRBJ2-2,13,ASSRGLEGTGELF
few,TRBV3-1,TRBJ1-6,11,ASSPGPDSPLH
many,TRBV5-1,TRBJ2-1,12,ASSPGGVNNEQF
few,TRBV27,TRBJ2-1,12,ARTRVVRYNEQF
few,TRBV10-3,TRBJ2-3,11,AISSAQTDTQY
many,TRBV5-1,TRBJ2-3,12,ASSFGDFTDTQY